This T cell receptor beta chain originates from a study of T cells in Graves' hyperthyroidism and ophthalmopathy. This clonotype was counted between two and nine times. Researchers amplified the TCR beta CDR3 regions from RNA transcripts. TCR CDR3 underwent first-round RT-PCR with the HTBI primer set. Each CDR3 protein gets one entry after TCRdb re-called the multiplex PCR reads with MiXCR. The table lists more than 300,000 distinct CDR3 sequences, around 15% of them singletons. Trimming removed 2 bases from V and 4 bases from J, with 8 bases in between. CDR3 length: 13 residues. Germline CDR1 reads MNHNS; CDR2 reads SASEGT. Each ophthalmopathy patient scored at least 3 on the Clinical Activity Score and at least 4 on NOSPECS grade, with duration under 3 months.

V gene TRBV6-1 combines with J gene TRBJ1-1; TRBD1 is a possible D gene (5 bases). This receptor was identified in a woman aged 30 to 39 with Graves' ophthalmopathy. The material sequenced was blood. CDR3 DNA: TGTGCCAGCAGTGAAAGCGGGGCCACTGAAGCTTTCTTT. The encoded protein is CASSESGATEAFF.